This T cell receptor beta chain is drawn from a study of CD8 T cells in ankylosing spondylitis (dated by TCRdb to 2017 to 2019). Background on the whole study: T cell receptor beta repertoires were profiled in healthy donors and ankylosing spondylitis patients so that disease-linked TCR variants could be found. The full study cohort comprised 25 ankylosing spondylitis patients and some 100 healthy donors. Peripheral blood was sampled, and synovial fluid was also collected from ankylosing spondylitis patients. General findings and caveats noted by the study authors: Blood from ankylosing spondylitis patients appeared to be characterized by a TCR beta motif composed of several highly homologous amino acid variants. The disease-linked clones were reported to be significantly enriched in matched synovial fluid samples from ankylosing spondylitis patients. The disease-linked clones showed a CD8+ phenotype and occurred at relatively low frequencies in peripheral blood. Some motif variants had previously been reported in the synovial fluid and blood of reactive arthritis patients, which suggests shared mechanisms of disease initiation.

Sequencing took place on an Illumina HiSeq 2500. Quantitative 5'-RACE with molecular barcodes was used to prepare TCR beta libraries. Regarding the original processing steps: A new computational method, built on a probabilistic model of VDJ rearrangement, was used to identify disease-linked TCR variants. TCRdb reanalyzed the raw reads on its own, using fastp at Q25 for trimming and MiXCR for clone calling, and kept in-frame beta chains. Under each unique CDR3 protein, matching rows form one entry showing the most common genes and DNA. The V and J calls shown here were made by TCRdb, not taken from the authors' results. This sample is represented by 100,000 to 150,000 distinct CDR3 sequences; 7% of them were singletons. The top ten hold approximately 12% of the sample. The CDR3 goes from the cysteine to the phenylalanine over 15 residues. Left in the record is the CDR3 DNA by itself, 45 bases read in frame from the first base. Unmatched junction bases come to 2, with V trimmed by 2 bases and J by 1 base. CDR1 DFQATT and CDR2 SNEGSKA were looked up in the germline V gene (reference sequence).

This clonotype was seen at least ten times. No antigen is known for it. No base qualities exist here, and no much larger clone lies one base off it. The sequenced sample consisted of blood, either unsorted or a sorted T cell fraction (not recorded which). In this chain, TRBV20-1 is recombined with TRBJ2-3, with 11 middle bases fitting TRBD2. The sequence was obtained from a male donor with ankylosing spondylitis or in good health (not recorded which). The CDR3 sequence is CSARQLAGGTDTQYF. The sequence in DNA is TGCAGTGCTAGACAACTAGCGGGGGGCACAGATACGCAGTATTTT.